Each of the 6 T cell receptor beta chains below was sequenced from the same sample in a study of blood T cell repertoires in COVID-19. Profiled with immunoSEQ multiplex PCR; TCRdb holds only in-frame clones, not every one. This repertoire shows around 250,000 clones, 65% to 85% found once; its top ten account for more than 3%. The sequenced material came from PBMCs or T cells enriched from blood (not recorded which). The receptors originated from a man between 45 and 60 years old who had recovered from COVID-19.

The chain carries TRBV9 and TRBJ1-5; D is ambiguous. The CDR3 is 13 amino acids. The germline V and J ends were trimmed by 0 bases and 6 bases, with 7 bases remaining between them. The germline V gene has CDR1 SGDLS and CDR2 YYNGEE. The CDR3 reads CASSVGPGQPQHF. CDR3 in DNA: TGTGCCAGCAGCGTAGGCCCCGGTCAGCCCCAGCATTTT.

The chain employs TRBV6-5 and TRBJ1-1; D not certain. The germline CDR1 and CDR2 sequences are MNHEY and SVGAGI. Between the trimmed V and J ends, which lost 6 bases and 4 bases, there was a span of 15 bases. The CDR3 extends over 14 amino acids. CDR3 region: CASRRVVFGTEAFF. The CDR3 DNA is TGTGCCAGCAGGCGGGTAGTTTTTGGCACTGAAGCTTTCTTT.

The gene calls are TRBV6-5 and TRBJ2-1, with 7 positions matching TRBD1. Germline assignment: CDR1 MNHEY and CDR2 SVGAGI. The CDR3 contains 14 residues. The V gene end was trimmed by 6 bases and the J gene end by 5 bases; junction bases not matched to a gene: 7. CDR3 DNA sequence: TGTGCCAGCAGCCCGACAGGGCGAGACAATGAGCAGTTCTTC. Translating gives CASSPTGRDNEQFF.

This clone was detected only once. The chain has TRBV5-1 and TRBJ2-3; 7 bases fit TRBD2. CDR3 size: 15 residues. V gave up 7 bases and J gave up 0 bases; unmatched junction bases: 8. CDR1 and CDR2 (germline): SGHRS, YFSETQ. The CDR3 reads CASFGRGSSTDTQYF. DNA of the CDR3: TGCGCCAGCTTCGGGCGGGGGTCCAGCACAGATACGCAGTATTTT.

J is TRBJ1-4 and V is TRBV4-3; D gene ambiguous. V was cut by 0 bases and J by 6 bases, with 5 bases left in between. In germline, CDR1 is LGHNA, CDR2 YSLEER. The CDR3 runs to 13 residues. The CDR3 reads CASSQDLHEKLFF. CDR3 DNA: TGCGCCAGCAGCCAAGATCTTCATGAAAAACTGTTTTTT.

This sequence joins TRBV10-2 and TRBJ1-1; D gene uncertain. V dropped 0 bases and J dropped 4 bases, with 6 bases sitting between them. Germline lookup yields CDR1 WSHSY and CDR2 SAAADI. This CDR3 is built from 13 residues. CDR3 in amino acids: CASSESTITEAFF. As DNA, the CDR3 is TGCGCCAGCAGTGAGTCGACAATCACTGAAGCTTTCTTT.